This TCR beta chain was sequenced during a study of blood T cell repertoires in COVID-19. This CDR3 comprises 15 residues. V shed 0 bases, J shed 5 bases, and the junction held 6 bases outside the gene matches. CDR1 and CDR2 (germline): SGHVS, FQNEAQ. The cohort comprised adults aged about 18 to 100 years residing in 20 to 30 US areas. This clone was recorded once. Generated by immunoSEQ multiplex PCR, the TCRdb table keeps only in-frame clones and is missing some. The sample includes a few hundred thousand clones, 80% to 90% of them seen just once. The TCR was taken from a woman aged 18-29 years who had recovered from COVID-19. Sequenced input: PBMCs or T cells enriched from blood (not recorded which). The chain couples TRBV7-8 to TRBJ2-5; 7 nucleotides agree with TRBD2. The CDR3 region is CASSLAGAGPETQYF. The CDR3 nucleotides read TGTGCCAGCAGCTTAGCCGGAGCGGGACCGGAGACCCAGTACTTC.